Sequencing of this T cell receptor (beta chain) was carried out in a study of T cells after yellow fever vaccination. Turning to the study itself: Fractions containing few cells were prepared with SMART-Seq v4 Ultra Low Input.

5'RACE template switching produced TCR cDNA carrying a universal primer site and UMIs. TCRdb processed the 5' RACE reads anew with MiXCR; each CDR3 protein has one entry. The data show some 260,000 distinct CDR3 sequences, with roughly 5.6% seen just once and 2.5% to 4% held by the top ten. Germline CDR1 is LGHNA and CDR2 is YNFKEQ. Trimming cost V 4 bases and J 6 bases, with 15 bases left between them. CDR3 length: 14 residues. The table lists this clonotype with a few counts. This specimen consisted of CD4+ T cells sorted from PBMCs, obtained on the day of the yellow fever booster vaccination. The rearrangement links TRBV4-2 to TRBJ1-2; TRBD1 might be the D (5 bases). This clonotype was sampled from a man aged 18 to 30 who received the YFV17D yellow fever vaccine. The DNA for the CDR3 is TGTGCCAGCAGCCCCTTAGGGGACGGGAATGGCTACACCTTC. This sequence encodes CASSPLGDGNGYTF.